The 16 T cell receptor beta chains given below trace back to one sample, sequenced in a study of early T cells in non-severe SARS-CoV-2 infection. A single record per CDR3 protein comes from TCRdb applying MiXCR to the 5' RACE reads. Of under 20,000 distinct CDR3 sequences in the sample, about 4.2% are singletons; the top ten hold approximately 6.6%. Sequencing used whole blood. These receptors were taken from an adult who was a healthcare worker with PCR-confirmed SARS-CoV-2 infection or an uninfected control (not recorded which).

This clonotype has at least ten counts. This chain links TRBV7-9 with TRBJ2-1, with TRBD2 as a possible D gene (5 bases). V was cut by 4 bases and J by 7 bases, with 17 bases left in between. The CDR3 consists of 15 residues. Germline CDR1 is SEHNR and CDR2 is FQNEAQ (reference sequence). The CDR3 DNA follows: TGTGCCAGCAGCTACGGGGTGTCGGAAGGGAATGAGCAGTTCTTC. It translates to CASSYGVSEGNEQFF.

This clonotype was picked up many times. The chain carries TRBV6-4 and TRBJ2-1; 9 positions agree with TRBD2. Germline V gene sequence: CDR1 MRHNA, CDR2 SNTAGT. The CDR3 is 15 residues long. The V and J ends lost 0 bases and 8 bases, in that order; junction bases with no gene match: 5. The CDR3 DNA sequence: TGTGCCAGCAGTGACTCGGCGGGGGGGCCGGATGAGCAGTTCTTC. This sequence encodes CASSDSAGGPDEQFF.

The rearrangement links TRBV5-4 to TRBJ1-4; 8 positions agree with TRBD1. This CDR3 has 14 residues. V gave up 4 bases and J gave up 7 bases; unmatched junction bases: 6. The germline V gene has CDR1 SGHNT and CDR2 YYREEE (reference sequence). CDR3 residues: CASSQGQALEKLFF. The CDR3 nucleotides read TGTGCCAGCAGCCAGGGACAGGCCCTTGAAAAACTGTTTTTT.

There are many counts of this clonotype. Here the CDR3 reads CASSYRDYNEQFF. CDR3 coding DNA: TGTGCCAGCAGTTACCGGGACTACAATGAGCAGTTCTTC. The chain has TRBV6-6 and TRBJ2-1; D may be TRBD2 (5 bases). This CDR3 is built from 13 residues. V shed 2 bases and J shed 3 bases, with 5 bases lying between them. Per the germline V gene, CDR1 is MNHNY and CDR2 is SVGAGI (reference sequence).

By its share, this clonotype is medium-sized. The rearrangement links TRBV27 to TRBJ2-1; 7 nucleotides align to TRBD2. Germline CDR1 is MNHEY and CDR2 is SMNVEV (reference sequence). CDR3 length: 14 residues. V was pared by 8 bases and J by 8 bases, with 12 bases of the junction left unmatched. This CDR3 is CASSRKGGGHEQFF. CDR3 bases: TGTGCCAGCTCTAGGAAGGGCGGGGGTCATGAGCAGTTCTTC.

This clonotype is medium-sized in the sample. The V and J genes are TRBV6-5 and TRBJ2-1; perhaps TRBD1 as D (5 bases). This CDR3 is 16 amino acids long. Per germline, CDR1 MNHEY and CDR2 SVGAGI. The V and J ends lost 0 bases and 6 bases respectively, with 15 bases between them. CDR3 nucleotides: TGTGCCAGCAGTTACTCGACTGGGGCGGTAGGCAATGAGCAGTTCTTC. Its translation: CASSYSTGAVGNEQFF.

This clonotype was recorded at least ten times. The chain carries TRBV6-1 and TRBJ2-5; 8 bases match TRBD1. J lost 2 bases, V lost 9 bases, and 5 bases had no gene match. The CDR3 loop spans 13 amino acids. Per the germline V gene, CDR1 is MNHNS and CDR2 is SASEGT. CDR3 loop: CASRYRGQETQYF. The CDR3 nucleotides are TGTGCCAGTCGCTACAGGGGGCAAGAGACCCAGTACTTC.

This clonotype was recorded at least ten times. The chain is built from TRBV7-2 and TRBJ2-3; 7 bases agree with TRBD1. This CDR3 contains 13 residues. CDR1 is SGHTA, CDR2 FQGNSA, per germline. V was clipped by 6 bases and J by 4 bases; unmatched bases: 4. The CDR3 is CASRIGQADTQYF. The CDR3 region has the DNA TGTGCCAGCAGAATTGGACAGGCAGATACGCAGTATTTT.

This clonotype is medium-sized by share. The chain has TRBV20-1 and TRBJ1-5, with D uncertain. Germline lookup yields CDR1 DFQATT and CDR2 SNEGSKA (reference sequence). The CDR3 is made up of 13 amino acids. Trimming took 3 bases from V and 7 from J, leaving 13 bases between them. This chain's CDR3 is CSARPGPRQPQHF. The CDR3 region has the DNA TGCAGTGCTAGGCCCGGACCTCGCCAGCCCCAGCATTTT.

There are many counts of this clonotype. V is TRBV27 and J is TRBJ2-2; D is unresolved. CDR3 length: 13 amino acids. V shed 1 base and J shed 7 bases, with 7 bases lying between them. Germline V gene data show CDR1 as MNHEY and CDR2 as SMNVEV (reference sequence). In DNA, the CDR3 is TGTGCCAGCAGTTTATGGACGGTCGGGGAGCTGTTTTTT. Protein: CASSLWTVGELFF.

In this sample, this clonotype turned up many times. This sequence joins TRBV28 and TRBJ2-7, with D perhaps assigned TRBD1 or TRBD2 (5 bases each). This CDR3 is built from 15 residues. V gave up 5 bases and J gave up 6 bases, with 20 bases separating them. CDR1 is MDHEN and CDR2 is SYDVKM in the germline V gene. The CDR3 bases are TGTGCCAGCAGTCCCACCGAGGGCAGGGTTCCCGAGCAGTACTTC. It is translated as CASSPTEGRVPEQYF. Based on the CDR3 plus reference TRBV28 and TRBJ2-7, the full variable domain is DVKVTQSSRYLVKRTGEKVFLECVQDMDHENMFWYRQDPGLGLRLIYFSYDVKMKEKGDIPEGYSVSREKKERFSLILESASTNQTSMYLCASSPTEGRVPEQYFGPGTRLTVT.

The CDR3 reads CASSQRGAPNTGELFF. In DNA form, the CDR3 reads TGCGCCAGCAGCCAACGGGGAGCCCCGAACACCGGGGAGCTGTTTTTT. The chain links TRBV4-1 to TRBJ2-2, with D perhaps TRBD2 (5 bases). The V end was cut by 2 bases, the J end by 0 bases, with 10 bases between. CDR3 size: 16 residues. Germline CDR1 is MGHRA and CDR2 is YSYEKL.

The table lists this clonotype with many counts. The V gene is TRBV5-1, the J gene TRBJ2-7; tentatively, D is TRBD1 (6 bases). The length of the CDR3 is 13 residues. Trimming took off 5 bases at V and 4 bases at J, with 13 bases between the two ends. Germline CDR1 SGHRS, CDR2 YFSETQ. The chain's CDR3 is CASSPQQGYEQYF. CDR3 in DNA: TGCGCCAGCAGTCCTCAACAGGGTTACGAGCAGTACTTC.

This clonotype was observed at least ten times. The chain couples TRBV9 to TRBJ2-7; a weak D match, TRBD1 (6 bases). With 3 bases removed from V and 3 bases from J, the gap between germline ends came to 10 bases. This CDR3 region has 13 residues. In germline, CDR1 is SGDLS, CDR2 YYNGEE. The CDR3 DNA sequence: TGTGCCAGCAGCGCAACGACAGGCTACGAGCAGTACTTC. Its protein is CASSATTGYEQYF.

J is TRBJ2-7 and V is TRBV6-6; 7 nucleotides align to TRBD1. The CDR3 runs to 13 residues. The germline V gene has CDR1 MNHNY and CDR2 SVGAGI (reference sequence). After removal of 2 bases from V and 4 bases from J, the junction contained 2 bases not matched to a gene. CDR3 nucleotides: TGTGCCAGCAGTTACGGGACAGAGTACGAGCAGTACTTC. It codes for CASSYGTEYEQYF.

This clonotype was seen a handful of times. V gene TRBV7-9 combines with J gene TRBJ2-3; D is unclear. Trimming shortened V by 3 bases and J by 6 bases, and 4 bases separated the two germline ends. CDR3 length equals 11 residues. Germline V CDR1 and CDR2: SEHNR, FQNEAQ (reference sequence). The CDR3 loop reads CASSFSDTQYF. The CDR3 DNA is TGTGCCAGCAGCTTCAGCGATACGCAGTATTTT.